This TCR beta chain emerged from a study of cytomegalovirus exposure and HLA in healthy donors. Study context: Of all 400 or so donors who were genotyped, around 82% belonged to the Caucasian-associated ancestry cluster. Study-wide points: Reportedly, TCR beta sequences accurately predicted HLA-A and HLA-B alleles in most subjects.

For this clone: The antigen is not known.

Germline-derived CDR1 and CDR2 are SGDLS and YYNGEE. Trimming shortened V by 3 bases and J by 7 bases, and 20 bases separated the two germline ends. The CDR3 totals 16 residues. PCR amplification relied on 60 Vbeta primers (plus 13 Jbeta primers). Measured with immunoSEQ multiplex PCR; TCRdb has only the in-frame clones, and not every one. The sample carries 200,000 to 250,000 clones, more than 85% recorded once. The clonotype was recovered from a woman in her late teens or twenties in good health and CMV-seronegative. This chain uses TRBV9 with TRBJ2-1, with D possibly TRBD2 on 7 matching bases. The sequencing input was PBMCs. Here the CDR3 DNA reads TGTGCCAGCAGCGCACAACCCGGGAGGAGGGGGAATGAGCAGTTCTTC. Its protein is CASSAQPGRRGNEQFF.